One sample yielded the 7 T cell receptor beta chains listed below, sequenced in a study of early T cells in non-severe SARS-CoV-2 infection. TCRdb re-called the 5' RACE reads through MiXCR, storing one row per CDR3 protein. Here the sample spans about 66,000 distinct CDR3 sequences, roughly an eighth being singletons. Material: whole blood. All receptors come from an adult who was a healthcare worker with PCR-confirmed SARS-CoV-2 infection or an uninfected control (not recorded which).

This clonotype has only a few counts. J is TRBJ2-2 and V is TRBV12-5; a weak D match, TRBD2 (6 bases). CDR1 and CDR2 from the germline V gene are LGHNT and FRNRAP. V was shortened by 3 bases and J by 6 bases, with 14 bases between the two germline ends. CDR3 length: 15 amino acids. CDR3 DNA sequence: TGTGCTAGTGGTTTCGGGGGTGTGGTTGCCGGGGAGCTGTTTTTT. This sequence encodes CASGFGGVVAGELFF. The full variable domain, completed using reference TRBV12-5 and TRBJ2-2, is DARVTQTPRHKVTEMGQEVTMRCQPILGHNTVFWYRQTMMQGLELLAYFRNRAPLDDSGMPKDRFSAEMPDATLATLKIQPSEPRDSAVYFCASGFGGVVAGELFFGEGSRLTVL.

This clonotype was detected a few times. This sequence joins TRBV20-1 and TRBJ2-1; 12 positions agree with TRBD2. This CDR3 region has 18 residues. Looked up from germline, CDR1 is DFQATT and CDR2 is SNEGSKA (reference sequence). The trim removed 2 bases at V and 0 bases at J, leaving 8 bases unmatched. The CDR3 loop reads CSARSLAGGSSSYNEQFF. The CDR3 DNA follows: TGCAGTGCTAGAAGTCTAGCGGGAGGGTCTAGCTCCTACAATGAGCAGTTCTTC.

The J gene is TRBJ2-1, the V gene TRBV3-1; a possible D gene is TRBD1 (6 bases). The CDR3 consists of 12 residues. Germline CDR1 and CDR2: LGHDT and YNNKEL (reference sequence). V gave up 1 base and J gave up 9 bases, with 7 bases separating them. CDR3 residues: CASSQVGAEQFF. Here the CDR3 DNA reads TGTGCCAGCAGCCAAGTGGGGGCTGAGCAGTTCTTC.

This clonotype was counted between two and nine times. V usage is TRBV6-2 or TRBV6-3 and J usage is TRBJ2-1, with 8 bases that match TRBD1. Germline V lookup: CDR1 MNHEY, CDR2 SVGEGT. Germline trimming cut 6 bases from V and 7 bases from J; bases unmatched to any gene: 17. The length of the CDR3 is 17 residues. In nucleotides, the CDR3 is TGTGCCAGCAGACTCTACCTGGGGACAGGAAACTTTAATGAGCAGTTCTTC. Translation gives CASRLYLGTGNFNEQFF.

CDR3 loop: CASRTDSGANVLTF. In DNA, the CDR3 is TGTGCCAGCAGGACGGACTCTGGGGCCAACGTCCTGACTTTC. The chain couples TRBV6-4 to TRBJ2-6, with unresolved D. The V gene's germline CDR1 is MRHNA and CDR2 SNTAGT. The CDR3 contains 14 residues. V lost 6 bases and J 0 bases, leaving 6 bases between the germline ends.

This clonotype was detected only once. The chain couples TRBV7-2 to TRBJ2-2, with D unresolved. The V gene's germline CDR1 is SGHTA and CDR2 FQGNSA. With 9 bases removed from V and 5 bases from J, the gap between germline ends came to 10 bases. There are 12 residues in the CDR3. CDR3 nucleotide sequence: TGTGCCAGTCTGCGGATTACCGGGGAGCTGTTTTTT. Translated: CASLRITGELFF.

CDR3 sequence (DNA): TGTGCCAGCCAGGACAGGGGTCGCGATGAGCAGTTCTTC. It codes for CASQDRGRDEQFF. V is TRBV3-1 and J is TRBJ2-1; TRBD1 agrees at 9 bases. J gave up 8 bases and V 8 bases, and 7 bases lay outside the gene matches. CDR3 length: 13 residues. Germline-derived CDR1 and CDR2 are LGHDT and YNNKEL (reference sequence).